A selection of T cell receptor beta chains follows, all from one sample in a study of blood T cell repertoires in COVID-19. Libraries were prepared by immunoSEQ multiplex PCR; TCRdb keeps only in-frame clonotypes and omits some of them. This table has a few hundred thousand clones, around 89% appearing once. Sequenced material: PBMCs or T cells enriched from blood (not recorded which). The receptor set was obtained from a woman aged 25 to 39 who had recovered from COVID-19. Each CDR3 is given without its conserved first and last residue. The order of the fields is V gene, J gene, CDR3 protein.

>TRBV5-1|TRBJ2-5
ASSSAPSGQETQY
>TRBV2|TRBJ1-1
ASTRRGGTGNTEAF
>TRBV10-3|TRBJ1-2
AISELKGHGYT
>TRBV4-3|TRBJ2-2
ASSQGQLAGTGELF
>TRBV7-2|TRBJ2-3
ASSSRLAGGQDTQY
>TRBV10-1|TRBJ2-7
ASSEPRQPYEQY
>TRBV4-1|TRBJ2-7
ASSQSVLAGLEWYEQY
>TRBV11-2|TRBJ1-2
ASSPLSERLYGYT
>TRBV28|TRBJ1-2
ASRSGQDYGYT
>TRBV7-2|TRBJ2-1
ASSLGAAIYNEQF
>TRBV21-1|TRBJ2-1
ASSKPPGIAGDYNEQF
>TRBV14|TRBJ2-1
ASSPKLAGGRNSYNEQF
>TRBV23-1|TRBJ1-2
ARYRDT
>TRBV5-1|TRBJ1-1
ASSPGQGLNTEAF
>TRBV6-1|TRBJ2-5
ASSESPSGRDPQY
>TRBV7-9|TRBJ1-3
ASSSPGQGFSGNTIY
>TRBV25-1|TRBJ2-1
ASSEGGIFYNEQF
>TRBV4-3|TRBJ2-7
ASSPGTSATYEQY
>TRBV7-9|TRBJ1-6
ASSSEQGAYSPLH
>TRBV12-5|TRBJ2-1
ASGHASGRSGEQF
>TRBV27|TRBJ1-1
ASSHRQSLRTEAF
>TRBV6-4|TRBJ1-2
ASRADRGSGYGYT
>TRBV30|TRBJ2-7
AWSPSTGTYEQY
>TRBV7-6|TRBJ1-1
ASSLGAANTEAF
>TRBV4-3|TRBJ1-5
ASSHGTGVNQPQH